The next 20 T cell receptor beta chains were all read from a single sample in a study of shared T cell receptors in the human thymus. Sequenced by immunoSEQ multiplex PCR; TCRdb stores in-frame clones only, minus some. The data hold under 700,000 clones, with approximately 80% observed a single time. This sample was also put to use in a study of human thymus T cells.

The sample taken for sequencing was thymocytes. The source of these receptors is a boy younger than two with a congenital heart defect.

The chain carries TRBV13 and TRBJ1-5; 7 bases line up with TRBD1. The germline V gene encodes CDR1 PRHDT and CDR2 FYEKMQ (reference sequence). The trim removed 5 bases at V and 4 bases at J, leaving 5 bases unmatched. The CDR3 has 14 amino acids. The CDR3: CASSPQGSNQPQHF. The CDR3 DNA reads TGTGCCAGCAGCCCACAGGGGAGTAATCAGCCCCAGCATTTT.

This clone was detected once. The CDR3 reads CASSLRWDRFNEQFF. CDR3 nucleotide sequence: TGCGCCAGCAGCTTGAGGTGGGACAGGTTCAATGAGCAGTTCTTC. This chain joins TRBV5-1 and TRBJ2-1; 8 bases fit TRBD1. The CDR3 extends over 15 amino acids. J was trimmed by 6 bases and V by 1 base; bases with no gene match: 6. Germline CDR1 SGHRS, CDR2 YFSETQ.

In this sample, this clone turned up a few times. CDR3 sequence (DNA): TGTGCCAGCTGGGGGGACGGCAGATTCGAGCAGTACTTC. This translates into CASWGDGRFEQYF. V gene TRBV2 combines with J gene TRBJ2-5; D possibly corresponds to TRBD2 (6 bases). Matching the DNA end better, TRBJ2-7 makes the J call doubtful. Germline lookup yields CDR1 SNHLY and CDR2 FYNNEI. The length of the CDR3 is 13 residues.

This chain links TRBV12-5 with TRBJ2-7; TRBD2 matches 10 bases. Trimming at V came to 5 bases and at J to 5 bases, leaving 9 bases not matched to a gene. Germline CDR1 is LGHNT and CDR2 is FRNRAP. The CDR3 runs to 15 residues. CDR3 nucleotides: TGTGCTAGTGGTCACAAAGCGGGAGGGAACCACGAGCAGTACTTC. Its protein product is CASGHKAGGNHEQYF.

V gene TRBV7-9 combines with J gene TRBJ2-7; 10 bases line up with TRBD2. V was clipped by 1 base and J by 6 bases; unmatched bases: 9. Germline CDR1 is SEHNR and CDR2 is FQNEAQ (reference sequence). CDR3 length: 16 residues. CDR3 sequence: CASSLGGLAGEREQYF. The CDR3, as DNA: TGTGCCAGCAGCTTAGGGGGGCTAGCGGGAGAACGCGAGCAGTACTTC. Variable domain in full (rest from reference TRBV7-9 and TRBJ2-7): DTGVSQNPRHKITKRGQNVTFRCDPISEHNRLYWYRQTLGQGPEFLTYFQNEAQLEKSRLLSDRFSAERPKGSFSTLEIQRTEQGDSAMYLCASSLGGLAGEREQYFGPGTRLTVT.

This chain connects TRBV5-6 to TRBJ2-1; 7 positions match TRBD1. With V trimmed by 4 bases and J by 6 bases, 10 bases remained unmatched. CDR1 and CDR2 from the germline V gene are SGHDT and YYEEEE. The CDR3 sequence is 15 residues long. In DNA, the CDR3 is TGTGCCAGCAGCGCTCGACAGGGTACACCCAATGAGCAGTTCTTC. This gives the protein CASSARQGTPNEQFF.

This chain links TRBV29-1 with TRBJ2-3; 8 nucleotides agree with TRBD2. The trim removed 2 bases at V and 3 bases at J, leaving 1 base unmatched. Germline V gene data show CDR1 as SQVTM and CDR2 as ANQGSEA. The CDR3 has 13 residues. In nucleotides, the CDR3 is TGCAGCGTTGAACGGGGGGGGACAGATACGCAGTATTTT. It translates to CSVERGGTDTQYF.

The gene calls are TRBV6-5 and TRBJ2-7; D may be TRBD2 (5 bases). The germline V gene encodes CDR1 MNHEY and CDR2 SVGAGI. This CDR3 region has 16 residues. Trimming cost V 2 bases and J 0 bases, with 14 bases left between them. CDR3 in DNA: TGTGCCAGCAGTTACGCCCGGGAAGGGAGCTCCTACGAGCAGTACTTC. Its translation: CASSYAREGSSYEQYF.

This chain uses TRBV5-6 with TRBJ1-2; 9 nucleotides agree with TRBD1. CDR3 length equals 14 residues. Per the germline V gene, CDR1 is SGHDT and CDR2 is YYEEEE. V dropped 4 bases and J dropped 7; count of bases not matched to a gene: 8. DNA for the CDR3: TGTGCCAGCAGCCACTACGGACAGGGGCCTGGCTACACCTTC. It codes for CASSHYGQGPGYTF.

The CDR3 nucleotides are TGCGCCAGCAGCCAAGATAGGACAGGCACAGATACGCAGTATTTT. Translating gives CASSQDRTGTDTQYF. V and J are TRBV4-3 and TRBJ2-3; tentatively, D is TRBD1 (6 bases). Germline assignment: CDR1 LGHNA and CDR2 YSLEER. CDR3 length equals 15 residues. V was cut by 0 bases and J by 1 base, with 8 bases left in between.

V usage is TRBV4-3 and J usage is TRBJ2-2; 8 positions agree with TRBD1. The CDR3 is made up of 17 amino acids. V dropped 1 base and J dropped 0; count of bases not matched to a gene: 4. Germline V gene data show CDR1 as LGHNA and CDR2 as YSLEER. In DNA, the CDR3 is TGCGCCAGCAGCCAAGGACCGACAGGGGCGAACACCGGGGAGCTGTTTTTT. Translated: CASSQGPTGANTGELFF.

The genes are TRBV7-8 and TRBJ2-1, with 8 bases that match TRBD2. V lost 2 bases to trimming and J lost 7 bases; unmatched junction nucleotides: 10. This CDR3 has 16 residues. Germline V gives CDR1 SGHVS, CDR2 FQNEAQ. CDR3 amino acids: CASSLSPRGGQNEQFF. The DNA for the CDR3 is TGTGCCAGCAGCTTATCCCCCCGGGGGGGGCAAAATGAGCAGTTCTTC. The full variable domain, with the rest looked up from reference TRBV7-8 and TRBJ2-1, is GAGVSQSPRYKVAKRGQDVALRCDPISGHVSLFWYQQALGQGPEFLTYFQNEAQLDKSGLPSDRFFAERPEGSVSTLKIQRTQQEDSAVYLCASSLSPRGGQNEQFFGPGTRLTVL.

The V and J genes are TRBV7-2 and TRBJ2-1, with D possibly being TRBD2 (6 bases). CDR3 length: 17 residues. Trimming stripped 5 bases from V and 0 bases from J, with 17 bases between. The germline gives CDR1 SGHTA, CDR2 FQGNSA. The CDR3 here is CASSPRMGGDSYNEQFF. The CDR3 DNA sequence: TGTGCCAGCAGCCCCCGGATGGGGGGAGACTCCTACAATGAGCAGTTCTTC.

The V and J genes are TRBV4-1 and TRBJ2-7; possibly TRBD2 for D (7 bases). The CDR3 is 15 residues long. From germline, CDR1 is MGHRA and CDR2 YSYEKL. Trimming cost V 1 base and J 4 bases, with 14 bases left between them. CDR3 nucleotides: TGCGCCAGCAGCCAAGGAGGGGGAGGGGGGTACGAGCAGTACTTC. It yields the protein CASSQGGGGGYEQYF.

The V gene is TRBV6-1, the J gene TRBJ1-2; a weak D match, TRBD1 (6 bases). In germline, CDR1 is MNHNS, CDR2 SASEGT. V was trimmed by 1 base and J by 2 bases, leaving 11 bases between them. This CDR3 has 15 amino acids. CDR3 DNA sequence: TGTGCCAGCAGTGAAGGGGACAATCTAAACTATGGCTACACCTTC. This gives the protein CASSEGDNLNYGYTF.

This clone has just a few counts. The chain uses TRBV5-6 and TRBJ2-3; D is ambiguous. The CDR3 contains 18 residues. The germline CDR1 and CDR2 sequences are SGHDT and YYEEEE. V gave up 3 bases and J gave up 1 base, with 21 bases separating them. The CDR3 DNA reads TGTGCCAGCAGCTCCCCCCAGTCTGGGCGATACGGCACAGATACGCAGTATTTT. Its translation: CASSSPQSGRYGTDTQYF.

V usage is TRBV7-9 and J usage is TRBJ2-7; D not certain. This CDR3 region has 18 residues. The germline V and J ends were trimmed by 5 bases and 1 base, with 24 bases remaining between them. The germline V gene has CDR1 SEHNR and CDR2 FQNEAQ (reference sequence). CDR3 loop: CASSNRTARFSASYEQYF. The CDR3 nucleotides read TGTGCCAGCAGCAACAGAACGGCGAGATTCAGTGCTTCCTACGAGCAGTACTTC.

J is TRBJ2-3 and V is TRBV12-5; 7 nucleotides align to TRBD1. The CDR3 loop spans 16 amino acids. Trimming at V came to 1 base and at J to 4 bases, leaving 8 bases not matched to a gene. The germline V gene has CDR1 LGHNT and CDR2 FRNRAP. The CDR3 DNA follows: TGTGCTAGTGGTTTGGAGGACTGGGGACAGCCAGATACGCAGTATTTT. Encoded protein: CASGLEDWGQPDTQYF.

This clone was seen a few times. The gene calls are TRBV11-3 and TRBJ2-7; D is unclear. The CDR3 loop spans 16 amino acids. The V gene lost 2 bases and the J gene lost 6 bases, with 20 bases spanning the gap. In germline, CDR1 is SGHNT, CDR2 YENEEA. CDR3 bases: TGTGCCAGCAGCTTATTCTCCCCGGCCCCTCTAGGCGAGCAGTACTTC. Protein sequence: CASSLFSPAPLGEQYF.

The gene calls are TRBV7-9 and TRBJ1-2; D call uncertain. V was shortened by 3 bases and J by 13 bases, with 9 bases between the two germline ends. The CDR3 runs 10 residues. Germline assignment: CDR1 SEHNR and CDR2 FQNEAQ (reference sequence). The CDR3, as DNA: TGTGCCAGCAGCTTTAAAGGGAGCACCTTC. Its translation: CASSFKGSTF. The full variable domain, in which reference TRBV7-9 and TRBJ1-2 provide the parts outside the CDR3, is DTGVSQNPRHKITKRGQNVTFRCDPISEHNRLYWYRQTLGQGPEFLTYFQNEAQLEKSRLLSDRFSAERPKGSFSTLEIQRTEQGDSAMYLCASSFKGSTFGSGTRLTVV.